This entry describes one T cell receptor beta chain. The sample originates from a study of regulatory T cells in long-lasting Graves disease. The CDR3 totals 14 residues. Trimming shortened V by 1 base and J by 7 bases, and 13 bases separated the two germline ends. Building the TCR beta libraries relied on iRepertoire HTBI primers, and CDR3 regions underwent Arm-PCR. TCRdb fed the multiplex PCR reads into MiXCR, producing one record per CDR3 protein. The table lists around 400,000 distinct CDR3 sequences, around 11% of them singletons. The time point is: newly diagnosed GD, antithyroid drugs for less than 3 months. Extracted PBMC RNA gave rise to the TCR library. The same sample was also studied in work on T cells in Graves' hyperthyroidism and ophthalmopathy.

The chain joins TRBV12-3 or TRBV12-4 to TRBJ2-5; D gene ambiguous. The sample was peripheral blood mononuclear cells (PBMCs), taken at new diagnosis, from a patient treated with antithyroid drugs. The receptor was isolated from a woman aged 18-35 years with Graves disease. The CDR3 loop reads CASSLGASFGTQYF. In nucleotides, the CDR3 is TGTGCCAGCAGTTTAGGGGCTAGTTTCGGGACCCAGTACTTC.